This is a list of T cell receptor beta chains from one sample in a study of CD8 T cells in ankylosing spondylitis. A single record per CDR3 protein comes from TCRdb applying MiXCR to the 5' RACE reads. Of a few hundred thousand distinct CDR3 sequences listed, approximately 22% are singletons. The source material was blood, either unsorted or a sorted T cell fraction (not recorded which). These receptors were obtained from a male donor with ankylosing spondylitis or in good health (not recorded which). Each CDR3 is given with its conserved first and last residue. The order of the fields is clone size, D gene, J gene, V gene, CDR3 protein, CDR3 DNA. The D gene is left open where the match is weak. Rows give clone size only sometimes, using once, few, many, or a class for an expanded clone.

clone_size: few; d_call: -; j_call: TRBJ2-7; v_call: TRBV30; cdr3_aa: CAWMGSYEQYF; cdr3_nt: TGTGCCTGGATGGGGTCCTACGAGCAGTACTTC
clone_size: few; d_call: TRBD2; j_call: TRBJ2-3; v_call: TRBV13; cdr3_aa: CASSSLAGGFTDTQYF; cdr3_nt: TGTGCCAGCAGCTCACTAGCGGGGGGGTTCACAGATACGCAGTATTTT
clone_size: -; d_call: TRBD2; j_call: TRBJ2-1; v_call: TRBV12-3/TRBV12-4; cdr3_aa: CASSLGGGQGDEQFF; cdr3_nt: TGTGCCAGCAGTCTCGGGGGGGGCCAGGGCGATGAGCAGTTCTTC
clone_size: -; d_call: -; j_call: TRBJ2-3; v_call: TRBV12-3/TRBV12-4; cdr3_aa: CASSPGPQDTQYF; cdr3_nt: TGTGCCAGCAGCCCGGGGCCCCAAGATACGCAGTATTTT
clone_size: -; d_call: TRBD2; j_call: TRBJ2-1; v_call: TRBV24-1; cdr3_aa: CTTMGLADYNEQFF; cdr3_nt: TGTACCACCATGGGACTAGCGGATTACAATGAGCAGTTCTTC
clone_size: many; d_call: TRBD2; j_call: TRBJ2-7; v_call: TRBV7-2; cdr3_aa: CASSLLAGGPYEQYF; cdr3_nt: TGTGCCAGCAGCCTACTAGCGGGGGGGCCTTACGAGCAGTACTTC
clone_size: few; d_call: -; j_call: TRBJ2-1; v_call: TRBV12-3/TRBV12-4; cdr3_aa: CASSSTHRMRVSYNEQFF; cdr3_nt: TGTGCCAGCAGTAGTACCCATAGAATGAGGGTCTCCTACAATGAGCAGTTCTTC
clone_size: -; d_call: -; j_call: TRBJ2-5; v_call: TRBV9; cdr3_aa: CASALSWGSTRETQYF; cdr3_nt: TGTGCCAGCGCGTTGAGCTGGGGGAGCACCCGAGAGACCCAGTACTTC
clone_size: few; d_call: -; j_call: TRBJ2-7; v_call: TRBV20-1; cdr3_aa: CSARVSGTLYEQYF; cdr3_nt: TGCAGTGCTAGAGTGAGTGGCACGCTATACGAGCAGTACTTC
clone_size: -; d_call: -; j_call: TRBJ2-2; v_call: TRBV12-3/TRBV12-4; cdr3_aa: CASRGVQGAGELFF; cdr3_nt: TGTGCCAGCAGGGGGGTTCAGGGCGCCGGGGAGCTGTTTTTT